The 19 T cell receptor beta chains listed next were all sequenced from one sample in a study of shared clonotypes between healthy human individuals. The table came from immunoSEQ multiplex PCR; TCRdb's copy has only in-frame clones and leaves some out. Of some 1,600,000 clones listed, around 98% were seen once; the top ten hold roughly 0.4%. The source material was naive CD4+ T cells sorted from blood. Described subset: CD45RA+ positively selected. The receptors stem from a man aged 25-45 years in good health.

The CDR3 region has the DNA TGCGCCAGCAGCTTGTTGAACTCAAACACCGGGGAGCTGTTTTTT. This encodes CASSLLNSNTGELFF. The J gene is TRBJ2-2, the V gene TRBV5-1, with D unclear. Germline-derived CDR1 and CDR2 are SGHRS and YFSETQ. Trimming took off 1 base at V and 2 bases at J, with 9 bases between the two ends. CDR3 length equals 15 residues.

Only one count was recorded for this clone. The chain combines TRBV28 with TRBJ2-6; D is undetermined. Germline V lookup: CDR1 MDHEN, CDR2 SYDVKM. The V gene lost 3 bases and the J gene lost 1 base, with 7 bases spanning the gap. The CDR3 length is 15 residues. The CDR3: CASSLDGSGANVLTF. The CDR3 DNA sequence: TGTGCCAGCAGTTTGGACGGATCTGGGGCCAACGTCCTGACTTTC.

The CDR3 nucleotides are TGTGCCAGCAGCTTATTTGTCCCCCCTAGCGCGACCCCCAATGAGCAGTTCTTC. It encodes CASSLFVPPSATPNEQFF. The rearrangement links TRBV7-2 to TRBJ2-1; D may be TRBD2 (6 bases). Germline V gives CDR1 SGHTA, CDR2 FQGNSA. V lost 2 bases to trimming and J lost 6 bases, with 23 bases between them. The CDR3 sequence is 18 residues long.

This clone was picked up one time. The chain employs TRBV5-1 and TRBJ1-4; D is undetermined. Germline-derived CDR1 and CDR2 are SGHRS and YFSETQ. Deletions cut 0 bases from V and 8 bases from J, with 8 bases between. This CDR3 is 13 amino acids long. This CDR3 reads CASSLGPLEKLFF. CDR3 DNA sequence: TGCGCCAGCAGCTTGGGGCCTTTGGAAAAACTGTTTTTT.

This chain connects TRBV11-3 to TRBJ2-1; D ambiguous. Trimming pared 2 bases from V and 8 bases from J, leaving 10 bases between. There are 13 residues in the CDR3. Germline loops: CDR1 SGHNT, CDR2 YENEEA. The CDR3 reads CASSLRQRDEQFF. The DNA of the CDR3 is TGTGCCAGCAGCTTACGCCAGCGAGATGAGCAGTTCTTC.

This clone showed up just once. At the DNA level, this CDR3 is encoded by other sequences in the same sample as well. The V gene is TRBV5-4, the J gene TRBJ2-3; 9 bases fit TRBD2. Germline CDR1 SGHNT, CDR2 YYREEE (reference sequence). The CDR3 contains 15 residues. Trimming took 0 bases from V and 3 from J; bases not matched to a gene: 2. CDR3: CASSLGLAATDTQYF. CDR3 DNA sequence: TGTGCCAGCAGCTTGGGACTAGCGGCAACAGATACGCAGTATTTT. The full variable domain, rest sourced from reference TRBV5-4 and TRBJ2-3, is ETGVTQSPTHLIKTRGQQVTLRCSSQSGHNTVSWYQQALGQGPQFIFQYYREEENGRGNFPPRFSGLQFPNYSSELNVNALELDDSALYLCASSLGLAATDTQYFGPGTRLTVL.

V usage is TRBV11-2 and J usage is TRBJ2-5, with TRBD2 as a possible D gene (6 bases). Germline V gene lookup returns CDR1 SGHAT and CDR2 FQNNGV. V was clipped by 6 bases and J by 4 bases, with 15 bases between them. The CDR3 runs 14 residues. The CDR3 reads CASRSVGGSETQYF. CDR3 bases: TGTGCCAGCAGATCAGTGGGAGGATCAGAGACCCAGTACTTC.

The rearrangement links TRBV18 to TRBJ2-7; TRBD2 matches at 8 bases. Per germline, CDR1 KGHSH and CDR2 LQKENI. The CDR3 is 15 residues long. The junction had 5 bases not matched to a gene; V was cut back by 1 base and J by 3 bases. CDR3 bases: TGTGCCAGCTCACCACAGGGACTAGGGTTCTACGAGCAGTACTTC. It is translated as CASSPQGLGFYEQYF. The complete variable domain, with remaining parts taken from reference TRBV18 and TRBJ2-7, reads NAGVMQNPRHLVRRRGQEARLRCSPMKGHSHVYWYRQLPEEGLKFMVYLQKENIIDESGMPKERFSAEFPKEGPSILRIQQVVRGDSAAYFCASSPQGLGFYEQYFGPGTRLTVT.

The J gene is TRBJ2-5, the V gene TRBV12-1; the table's TRBD2 call for D was not verified on the DNA. TRBV12-1 is a pseudogene locus. The CDR3 spans 16 residues. CDR3: CASSFALGREGETQYF. The CDR3 DNA reads TGTGCCAGCAGCTTTGCACTGGGGCGGGAAGGGGAGACCCAGTACTTC.

Comments on this clone: Other DNA sequences in this sample translate to the same CDR3. V gene TRBV29-1 combines with J gene TRBJ2-1; 10 nucleotides align to TRBD2. Losses at the gene ends were 4 bases for V and 4 bases for J; bases not matched to a gene: 4. The germline gives CDR1 SQVTM, CDR2 ANQGSEA. The CDR3 covers 14 residues. CDR3 protein: CSVGTSGAYNEQFF. The CDR3 coding sequence is TGCAGCGTTGGGACTAGCGGAGCGTACAATGAGCAGTTCTTC.

The chain uses TRBV4-1 and TRBJ1-2, with a weak D call TRBD1 (6 bases). Germline assignment: CDR1 MGHRA and CDR2 YSYEKL. The CDR3 has 14 residues. Trimming took 0 bases from V and 5 from J, leaving 10 bases between them. The CDR3 loop is CASSQDDRWYGYTF. The CDR3, as DNA: TGCGCCAGCAGCCAAGACGACAGGTGGTATGGCTACACCTTC.

This chain connects TRBV19 to TRBJ1-4; D uncertain. V lost 3 bases to trimming and J lost 0 bases, with 14 bases between them. This CDR3 region has 17 residues. The germline V gene has CDR1 LNHDA and CDR2 SQIVND (reference sequence). CDR3 region: CASSIGSHTATNEKLFF. The CDR3 DNA reads as TGTGCCAGTAGTATTGGCTCCCACACTGCAACTAATGAAAAACTGTTTTTT.

This rearrangement joins TRBV6-1 to TRBJ2-7, with D hard to call. This CDR3 contains 11 residues. Trimming removed 2 bases at V and 6 bases at J, with 5 bases between. Germline-derived CDR1 and CDR2 are MNHNS and SASEGT. This CDR3 is CASSETTEQYF. The DNA for the CDR3 is TGTGCCAGCAGTGAAACAACCGAGCAGTACTTC.

This rearrangement joins TRBV6-1 to TRBJ1-5; weak D call: TRBD1 (6 bases). V was pared by 2 bases and J by 1 base, with 9 bases between. This CDR3 is 15 amino acids long. Germline V gene lookup returns CDR1 MNHNS and CDR2 SASEGT. CDR3 protein: CASSETGFSNQPQHF. CDR3 bases: TGTGCCAGCAGTGAAACAGGGTTCAGCAATCAGCCCCAGCATTTT.

This chain joins TRBV4-1 and TRBJ2-1; a weak D match, TRBD2 (6 bases). Trimming cost V 2 bases and J 8 bases, with 13 bases left between them. This CDR3 comprises 14 residues. Germline V gene sequence: CDR1 MGHRA, CDR2 YSYEKL. CDR3 sequence (DNA): TGCGCCAGCAGCCAAAGTCCCCGGGAGCATGAGCAGTTCTTC. The encoded protein is CASSQSPREHEQFF.

Written as DNA, the CDR3 is TGTGCCAGCAGCGTGGGGGGACAGGGCAATCAGCCCCAGCATTTT. The encoded protein is CASSVGGQGNQPQHF. J is TRBJ1-5 and V is TRBV21-1; TRBD1 is the table's D call and was not checked against the DNA. TRBV21-1 is a pseudogene. The CDR3 is 15 residues long.

V gene TRBV4-2 combines with J gene TRBJ2-1, with D perhaps TRBD2 (6 bases). The V gene's germline CDR1 is LGHNA and CDR2 YNFKEQ. V lost 2 bases, J lost 1 base, and 15 bases lay in between. This CDR3 is 17 amino acids long. The DNA of the CDR3 is TGTGCCAGCAGCCAACGGGGTGGCGGGATATCCTACAATGAGCAGTTCTTC. It specifies CASSQRGGGISYNEQFF.

This clone came up once. This sequence joins TRBV4-1 and TRBJ2-7, with D possibly being TRBD1 (8 bases). The ends were cut back, 4 bases at V and 0 bases at J, with 13 bases in the middle. The CDR3 runs 15 residues. The V gene's germline CDR1 is MGHRA and CDR2 YSYEKL. Here the CDR3 DNA reads TGCGCCAGCAGCCGGGGGGGACAGGCCTCCTACGAGCAGTACTTC. As protein: CASSRGGQASYEQYF.

The chain couples TRBV5-4 to TRBJ1-4, with a weak D call TRBD1 (6 bases). Per the germline V gene, CDR1 is SGHNT and CDR2 is YYREEE (reference sequence). This CDR3 contains 14 residues. V lost 4 bases to trimming and J lost 6 bases, with 13 bases between them. The CDR3 nucleotides read TGTGCCAGCAGCCCCCGAGGGGGGGATGAAAAACTGTTTTTT. Its protein is CASSPRGGDEKLFF.